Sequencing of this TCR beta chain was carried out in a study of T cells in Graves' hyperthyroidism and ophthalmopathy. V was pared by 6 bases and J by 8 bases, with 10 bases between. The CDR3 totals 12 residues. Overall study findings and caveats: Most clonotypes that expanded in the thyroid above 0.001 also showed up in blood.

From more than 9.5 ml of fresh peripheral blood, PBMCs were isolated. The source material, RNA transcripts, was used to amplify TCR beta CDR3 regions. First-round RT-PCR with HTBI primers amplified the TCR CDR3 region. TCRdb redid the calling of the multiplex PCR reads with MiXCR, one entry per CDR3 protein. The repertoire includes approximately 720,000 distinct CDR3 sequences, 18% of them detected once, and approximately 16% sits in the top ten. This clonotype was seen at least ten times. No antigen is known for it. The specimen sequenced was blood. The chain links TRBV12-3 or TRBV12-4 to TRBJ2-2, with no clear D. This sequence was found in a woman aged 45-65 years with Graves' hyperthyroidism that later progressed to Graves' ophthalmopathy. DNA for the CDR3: TGTGCCAGCAGCCGCATGGGGGGGGAGCTGTTTTTT. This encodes CASSRMGGELFF.